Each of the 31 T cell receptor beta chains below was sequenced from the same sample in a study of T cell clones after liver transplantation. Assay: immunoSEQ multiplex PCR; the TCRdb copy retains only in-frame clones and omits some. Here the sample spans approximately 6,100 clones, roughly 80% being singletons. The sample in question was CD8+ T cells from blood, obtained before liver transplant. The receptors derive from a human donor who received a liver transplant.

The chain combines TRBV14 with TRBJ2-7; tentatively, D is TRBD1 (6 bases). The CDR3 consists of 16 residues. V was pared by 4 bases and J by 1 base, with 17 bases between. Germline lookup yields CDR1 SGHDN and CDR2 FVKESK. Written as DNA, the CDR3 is TGTGCCAGCAGCCCCAACCTGGACAGTACTTCCTACGAGCAGTACTTC. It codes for CASSPNLDSTSYEQYF.

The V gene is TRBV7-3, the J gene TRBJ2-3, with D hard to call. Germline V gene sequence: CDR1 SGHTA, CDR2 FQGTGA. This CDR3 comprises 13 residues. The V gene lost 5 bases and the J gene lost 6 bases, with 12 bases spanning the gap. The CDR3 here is CASSASTWDTQYF. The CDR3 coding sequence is TGTGCCAGCAGCGCCTCGACATGGGATACGCAGTATTTT. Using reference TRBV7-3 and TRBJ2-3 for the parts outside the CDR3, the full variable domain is GAGVSQTPSNKVTEKGKYVELRCDPISGHTALYWYRQSLGQGPEFLIYFQGTGAADDSGLPNDRFFAVRPEGSVSTLKIQRTERGDSAVYLCASSASTWDTQYFGPGTRLTVL.

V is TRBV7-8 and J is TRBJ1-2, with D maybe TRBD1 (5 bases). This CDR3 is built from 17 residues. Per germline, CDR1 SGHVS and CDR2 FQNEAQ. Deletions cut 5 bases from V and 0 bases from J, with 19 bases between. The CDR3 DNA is TGTGCCAGCAGCCCCATTACCAGACAGTCTCCTAACTATGGCTACACCTTC. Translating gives CASSPITRQSPNYGYTF.

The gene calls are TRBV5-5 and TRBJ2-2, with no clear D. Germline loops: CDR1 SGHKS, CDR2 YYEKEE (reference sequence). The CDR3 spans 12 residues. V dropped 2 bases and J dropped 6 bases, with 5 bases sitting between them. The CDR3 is CASSFDSGELFF. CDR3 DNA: TGTGCCAGCAGCTTCGATTCCGGGGAGCTGTTTTTT.

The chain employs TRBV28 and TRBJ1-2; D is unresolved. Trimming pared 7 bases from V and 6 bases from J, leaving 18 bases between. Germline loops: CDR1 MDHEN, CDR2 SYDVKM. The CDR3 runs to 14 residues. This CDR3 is CASTRPNQSNGYTF. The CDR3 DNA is TGTGCCAGCACTCGGCCCAATCAGTCCAATGGCTACACCTTC.

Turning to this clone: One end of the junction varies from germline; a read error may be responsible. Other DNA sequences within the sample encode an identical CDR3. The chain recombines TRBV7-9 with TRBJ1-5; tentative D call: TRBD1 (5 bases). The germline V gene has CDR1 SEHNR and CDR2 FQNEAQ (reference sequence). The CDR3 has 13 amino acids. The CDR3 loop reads CATSRDPNQPQHF. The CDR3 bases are TGTGCCACCTCCAGGGACCCCAATCAACCCCAGCATTTT.

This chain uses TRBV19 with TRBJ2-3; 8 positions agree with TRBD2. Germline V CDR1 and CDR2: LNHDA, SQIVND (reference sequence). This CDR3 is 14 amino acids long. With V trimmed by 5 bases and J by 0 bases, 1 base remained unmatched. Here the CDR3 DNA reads TGTGCCAGTAGTCCTAGCGGGAGCACAGATACGCAGTATTTT. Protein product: CASSPSGSTDTQYF.

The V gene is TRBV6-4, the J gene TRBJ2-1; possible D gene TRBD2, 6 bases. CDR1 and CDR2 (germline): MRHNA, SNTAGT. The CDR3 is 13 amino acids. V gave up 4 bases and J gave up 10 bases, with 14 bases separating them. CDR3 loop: CASSAGGIGEQFF. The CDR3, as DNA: TGTGCCAGCAGTGCTGGGGGGATTGGCGAGCAGTTCTTC.

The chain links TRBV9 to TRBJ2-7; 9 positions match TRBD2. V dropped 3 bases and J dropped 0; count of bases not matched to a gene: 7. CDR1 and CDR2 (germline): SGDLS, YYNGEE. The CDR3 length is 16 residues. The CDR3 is CASSALLAGPSYEQYF. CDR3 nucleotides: TGTGCCAGCAGCGCCCTACTAGCGGGCCCCTCCTACGAGCAGTACTTC.

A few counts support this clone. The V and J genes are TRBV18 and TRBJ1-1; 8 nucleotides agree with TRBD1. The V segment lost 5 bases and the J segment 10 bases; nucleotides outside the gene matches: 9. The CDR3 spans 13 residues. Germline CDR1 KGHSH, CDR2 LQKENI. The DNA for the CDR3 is TGTGCCAGCTCATCCGGACAGGGAGGAGTAGCTTTCTTT. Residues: CASSSGQGGVAFF.

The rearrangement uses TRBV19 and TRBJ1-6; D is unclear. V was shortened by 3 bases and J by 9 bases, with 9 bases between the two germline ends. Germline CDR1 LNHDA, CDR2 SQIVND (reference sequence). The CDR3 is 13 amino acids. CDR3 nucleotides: TGTGCCAGTAGTATCGAATCGGGTTCACCCCTCCACTTT. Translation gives CASSIESGSPLHF.

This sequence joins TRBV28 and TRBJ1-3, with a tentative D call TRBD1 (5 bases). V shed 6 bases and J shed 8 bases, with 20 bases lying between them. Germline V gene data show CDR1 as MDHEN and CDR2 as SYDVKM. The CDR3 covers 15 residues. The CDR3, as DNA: TGTGCCAGCAGACAGGAGGAAACAGGAGGGGACACCATATATTTT. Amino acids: CASRQEETGGDTIYF.

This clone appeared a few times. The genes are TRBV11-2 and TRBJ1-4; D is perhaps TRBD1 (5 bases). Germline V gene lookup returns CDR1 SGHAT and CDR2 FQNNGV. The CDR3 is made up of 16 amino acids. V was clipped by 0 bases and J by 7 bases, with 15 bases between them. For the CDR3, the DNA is TGTGCCAGCAGCTTAGATGAGTCAGGGTGGGGTGAAAAACTGTTTTTT. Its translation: CASSLDESGWGEKLFF.

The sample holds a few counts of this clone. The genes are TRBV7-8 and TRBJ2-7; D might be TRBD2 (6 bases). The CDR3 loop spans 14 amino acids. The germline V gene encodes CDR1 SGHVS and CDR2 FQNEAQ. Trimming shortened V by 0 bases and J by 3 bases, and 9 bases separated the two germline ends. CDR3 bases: TGTGCCAGCAGCTTAGCGCAGGACTACTACGAGCAGTACTTC. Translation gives CASSLAQDYYEQYF.

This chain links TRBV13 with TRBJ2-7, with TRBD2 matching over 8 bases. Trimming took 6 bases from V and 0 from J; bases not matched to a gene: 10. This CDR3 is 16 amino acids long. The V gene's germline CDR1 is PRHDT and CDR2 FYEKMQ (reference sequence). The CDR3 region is CASSQGDGTSSYEQYF. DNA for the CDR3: TGTGCCAGCAGTCAAGGTGATGGGACTAGCTCCTACGAGCAGTACTTC.

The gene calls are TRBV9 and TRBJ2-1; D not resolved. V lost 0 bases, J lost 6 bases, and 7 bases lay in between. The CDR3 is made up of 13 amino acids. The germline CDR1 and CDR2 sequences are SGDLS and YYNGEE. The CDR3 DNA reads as TGTGCCAGCAGCGTAGGGGGAATCAATGAGCAGTTCTTC. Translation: CASSVGGINEQFF.

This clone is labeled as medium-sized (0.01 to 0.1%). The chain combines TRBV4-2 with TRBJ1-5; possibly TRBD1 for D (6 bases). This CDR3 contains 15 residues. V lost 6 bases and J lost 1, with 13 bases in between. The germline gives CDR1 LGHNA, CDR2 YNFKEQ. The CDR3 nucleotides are TGTGCCAGCAGACCTACGACAGGAAGCAATCAGCCCCAGCATTTT. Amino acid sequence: CASRPTTGSNQPQHF.

The CDR3 loop is CASSLGQDTEAFF. CDR3 sequence (DNA): TGTGCCAGCAGTTTGGGACAGGACACTGAAGCTTTCTTT. The chain has TRBV6-5 and TRBJ1-1, with 8 bases aligning to TRBD1. There are 13 residues in the CDR3. Germline CDR1 is MNHEY and CDR2 is SVGAGI. Trimming cost V 4 bases and J 3 bases; bases outside gene matches: 1.

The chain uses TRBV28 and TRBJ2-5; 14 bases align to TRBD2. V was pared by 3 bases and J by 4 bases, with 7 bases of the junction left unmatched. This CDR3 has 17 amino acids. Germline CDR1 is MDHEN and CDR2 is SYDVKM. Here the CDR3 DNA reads TGTGCCAGCAGTTTTCGGGGACTAGCGGGAGAGAGAGAGACCCAGTACTTC. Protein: CASSFRGLAGERETQYF.

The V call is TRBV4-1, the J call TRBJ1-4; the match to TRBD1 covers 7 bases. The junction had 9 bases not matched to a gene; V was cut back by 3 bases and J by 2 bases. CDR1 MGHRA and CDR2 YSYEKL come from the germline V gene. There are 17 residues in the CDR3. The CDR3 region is CASSQGQGGGTNEKLFF. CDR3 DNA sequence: TGCGCCAGCAGCCAGGGGCAGGGGGGAGGCACTAATGAAAAACTGTTTTTT.

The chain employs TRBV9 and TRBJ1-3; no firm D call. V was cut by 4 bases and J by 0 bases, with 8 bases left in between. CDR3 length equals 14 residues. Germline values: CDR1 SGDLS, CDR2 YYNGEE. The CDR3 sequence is CASSPVTSGNTIYF. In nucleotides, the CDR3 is TGTGCCAGCAGCCCCGTTACCTCTGGAAACACCATATATTTT. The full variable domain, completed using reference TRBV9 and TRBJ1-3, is DSGVTQTPKHLITATGQRVTLRCSPRSGDLSVYWYQQSLDQGLQFLIQYYNGEERAKGNILERFSAQQFPDLHSELNLSSLELGDSALYFCASSPVTSGNTIYFGEGSWLTVV.

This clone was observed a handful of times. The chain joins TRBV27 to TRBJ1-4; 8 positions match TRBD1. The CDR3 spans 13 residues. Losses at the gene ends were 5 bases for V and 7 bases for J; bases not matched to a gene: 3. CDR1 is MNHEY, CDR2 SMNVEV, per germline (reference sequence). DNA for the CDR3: TGTGCCAGCAGTGGACAGGGATCTGAAAAACTGTTTTTT. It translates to CASSGQGSEKLFF.

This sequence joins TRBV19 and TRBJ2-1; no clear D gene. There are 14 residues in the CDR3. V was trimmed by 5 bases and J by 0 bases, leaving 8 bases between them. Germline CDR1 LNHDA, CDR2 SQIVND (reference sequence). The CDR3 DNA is TGTGCCAGTAGTCAGGTCCTCTCCTACAATGAGCAGTTCTTC. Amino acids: CASSQVLSYNEQFF.

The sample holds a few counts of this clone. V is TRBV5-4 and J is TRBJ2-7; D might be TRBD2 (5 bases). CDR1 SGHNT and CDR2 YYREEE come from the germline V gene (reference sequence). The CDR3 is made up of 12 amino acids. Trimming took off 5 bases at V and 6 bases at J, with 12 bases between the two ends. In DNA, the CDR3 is TGTGCCAGCAGTGTGGAGGTGGGCGAGCAGTACTTC. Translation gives CASSVEVGEQYF.

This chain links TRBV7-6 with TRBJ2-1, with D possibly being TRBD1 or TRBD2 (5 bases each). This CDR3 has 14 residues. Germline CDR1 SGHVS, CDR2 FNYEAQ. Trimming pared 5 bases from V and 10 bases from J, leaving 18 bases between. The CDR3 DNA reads TGTGCCAGCAGCCGTACCGGGACCCGCGACGAGCAGTTCTTC. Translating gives CASSRTGTRDEQFF.

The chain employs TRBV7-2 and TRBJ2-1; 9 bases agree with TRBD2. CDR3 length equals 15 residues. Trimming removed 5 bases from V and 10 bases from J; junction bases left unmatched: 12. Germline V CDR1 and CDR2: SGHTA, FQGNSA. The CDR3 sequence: CASSHTSGGLREQFF. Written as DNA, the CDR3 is TGTGCCAGCAGCCACACCAGCGGGGGGTTAAGGGAGCAGTTCTTC.

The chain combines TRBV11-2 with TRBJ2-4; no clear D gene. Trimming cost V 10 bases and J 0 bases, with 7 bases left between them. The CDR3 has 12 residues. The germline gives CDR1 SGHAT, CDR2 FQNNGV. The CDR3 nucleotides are TGTGCCATTGAGGTAGCCAAAAACATTCAGTACTTC. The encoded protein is CAIEVAKNIQYF.

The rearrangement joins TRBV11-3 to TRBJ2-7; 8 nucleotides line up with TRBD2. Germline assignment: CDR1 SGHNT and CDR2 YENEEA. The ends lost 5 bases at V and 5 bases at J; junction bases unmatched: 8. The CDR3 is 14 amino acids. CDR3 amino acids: CASSQAGEYHEQYF. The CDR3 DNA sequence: TGTGCCAGCAGCCAAGCGGGAGAGTATCACGAGCAGTACTTC.

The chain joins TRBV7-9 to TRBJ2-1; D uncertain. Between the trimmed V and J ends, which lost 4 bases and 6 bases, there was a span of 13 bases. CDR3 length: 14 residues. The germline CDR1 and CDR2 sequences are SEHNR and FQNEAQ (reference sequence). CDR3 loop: CASSSSATGNEQFF. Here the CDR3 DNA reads TGTGCCAGCAGCTCGTCGGCCACGGGCAATGAGCAGTTCTTC.

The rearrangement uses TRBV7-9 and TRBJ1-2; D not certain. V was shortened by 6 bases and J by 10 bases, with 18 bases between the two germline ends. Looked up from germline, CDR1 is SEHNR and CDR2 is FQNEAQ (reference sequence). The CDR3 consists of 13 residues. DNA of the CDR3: TGTGCCAGCAGTTACCTAACAGCCGGAAACTACACCTTC. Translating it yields CASSYLTAGNYTF.

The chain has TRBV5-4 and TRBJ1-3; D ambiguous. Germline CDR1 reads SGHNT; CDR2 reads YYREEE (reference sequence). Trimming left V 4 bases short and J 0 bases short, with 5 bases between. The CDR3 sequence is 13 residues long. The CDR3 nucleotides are TGTGCCAGCAGCAGGTTCTCTGGAAACACCATATATTTT. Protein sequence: CASSRFSGNTIYF.